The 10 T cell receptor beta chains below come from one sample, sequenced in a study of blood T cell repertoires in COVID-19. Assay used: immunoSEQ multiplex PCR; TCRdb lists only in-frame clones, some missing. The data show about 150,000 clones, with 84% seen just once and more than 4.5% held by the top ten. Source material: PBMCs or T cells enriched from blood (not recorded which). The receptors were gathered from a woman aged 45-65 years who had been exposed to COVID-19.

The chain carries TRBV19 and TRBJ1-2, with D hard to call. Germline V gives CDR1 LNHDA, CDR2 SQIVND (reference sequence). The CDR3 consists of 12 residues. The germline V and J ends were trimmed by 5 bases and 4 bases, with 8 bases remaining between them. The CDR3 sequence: CASSRVPYGYTF. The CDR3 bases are TGTGCCAGTAGTCGGGTACCCTATGGCTACACCTTC.

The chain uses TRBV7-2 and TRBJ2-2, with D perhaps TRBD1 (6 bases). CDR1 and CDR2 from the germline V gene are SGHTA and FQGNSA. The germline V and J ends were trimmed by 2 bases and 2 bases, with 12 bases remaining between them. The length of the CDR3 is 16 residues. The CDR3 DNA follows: TGTGCCAGCAGCTTATACGGCAGGGGTAACACCGGGGAGCTGTTTTTT. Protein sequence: CASSLYGRGNTGELFF.

The CDR3 spells CASSLGLAGYNEQFF. CDR3 DNA: TGTGCCAGCAGCCTAGGACTAGCGGGCTACAATGAGCAGTTCTTC. V gene TRBV7-8 combines with J gene TRBJ2-1; TRBD2 aligns across 11 bases. CDR3 length: 15 residues. Trimming at V came to 5 bases and at J to 3 bases, leaving 3 bases not matched to a gene. Germline V gene data show CDR1 as SGHVS and CDR2 as FQNEAQ. Full variable domain (outside the CDR3, taken from reference TRBV7-8 and TRBJ2-1): GAGVSQSPRYKVAKRGQDVALRCDPISGHVSLFWYQQALGQGPEFLTYFQNEAQLDKSGLPSDRFFAERPEGSVSTLKIQRTQQEDSAVYLCASSLGLAGYNEQFFGPGTRLTVL.

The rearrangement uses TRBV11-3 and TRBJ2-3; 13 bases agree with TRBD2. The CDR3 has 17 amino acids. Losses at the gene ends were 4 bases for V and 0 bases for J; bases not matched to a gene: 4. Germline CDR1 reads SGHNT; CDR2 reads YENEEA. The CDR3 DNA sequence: TGTGCCAGCAGCTCGACTAGCGGGGGGACCAGCACAGATACGCAGTATTTT. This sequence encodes CASSSTSGGTSTDTQYF. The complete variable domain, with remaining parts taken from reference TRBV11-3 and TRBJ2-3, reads EAGVVQSPRYKIIEKKQPVAFWCNPISGHNTLYWYLQNLGQGPELLIRYENEEAVDDSQLPKDRFSAERLKGVDSTLKIQPAELGDSAVYLCASSSTSGGTSTDTQYFGPGTRLTVL.

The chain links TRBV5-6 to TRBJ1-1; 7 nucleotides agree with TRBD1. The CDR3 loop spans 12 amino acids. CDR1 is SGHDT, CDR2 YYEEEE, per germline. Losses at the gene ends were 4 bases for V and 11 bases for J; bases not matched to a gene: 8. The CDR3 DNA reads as TGTGCCAGCAGCCCATGGGGACAGCTGGCTTTCTTT. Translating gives CASSPWGQLAFF.

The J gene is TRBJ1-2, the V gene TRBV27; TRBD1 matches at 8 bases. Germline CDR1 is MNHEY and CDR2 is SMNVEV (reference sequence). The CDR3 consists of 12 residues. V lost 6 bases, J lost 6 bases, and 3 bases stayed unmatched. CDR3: CASRTGVDGYTF. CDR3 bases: TGTGCCAGCAGGACAGGGGTAGATGGCTACACCTTC.

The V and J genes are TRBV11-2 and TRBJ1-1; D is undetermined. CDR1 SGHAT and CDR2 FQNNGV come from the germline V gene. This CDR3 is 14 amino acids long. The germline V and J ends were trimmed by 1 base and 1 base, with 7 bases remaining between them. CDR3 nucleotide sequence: TGTGCCAGCAGCTTAGTGAGGAAGAACACTGAAGCTTTCTTT. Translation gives CASSLVRKNTEAFF. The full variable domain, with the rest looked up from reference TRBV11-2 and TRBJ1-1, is EAGVAQSPRYKIIEKRQSVAFWCNPISGHATLYWYQQILGQGPKLLIQFQNNGVVDDSQLPKDRFSAERLKGVDSTLKIQPAKLEDSAVYLCASSLVRKNTEAFFGQGTRLTVV.

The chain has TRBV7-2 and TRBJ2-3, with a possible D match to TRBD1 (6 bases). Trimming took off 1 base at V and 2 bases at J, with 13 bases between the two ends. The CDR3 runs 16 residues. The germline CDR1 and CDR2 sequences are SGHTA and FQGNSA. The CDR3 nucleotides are TGTGCCAGCAGCTTAGGGGGGCTAGCCCTCACAGATACGCAGTATTTT. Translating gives CASSLGGLALTDTQYF.

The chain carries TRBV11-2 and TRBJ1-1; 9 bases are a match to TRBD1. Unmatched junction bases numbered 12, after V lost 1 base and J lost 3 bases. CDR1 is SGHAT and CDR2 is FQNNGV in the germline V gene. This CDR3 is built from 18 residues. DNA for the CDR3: TGTGCCAGCAGCTTAGGTCGATTTTGGGACAGGGTAGACACTGAAGCTTTCTTT. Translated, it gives CASSLGRFWDRVDTEAFF.

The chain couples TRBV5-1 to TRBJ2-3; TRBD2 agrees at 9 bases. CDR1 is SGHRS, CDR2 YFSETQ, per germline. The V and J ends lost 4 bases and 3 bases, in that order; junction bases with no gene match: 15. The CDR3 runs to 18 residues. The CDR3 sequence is CASSPWASAGGITDTQYF. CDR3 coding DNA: TGCGCCAGCAGCCCGTGGGCTTCGGCGGGAGGGATAACAGATACGCAGTATTTT.